The rows below give T cell receptor beta chains drawn from one sample of a study of T cell responses to AZD1222 COVID-19 vaccine. This table comes from immunoSEQ multiplex PCR, and its TCRdb copy is limited to in-frame clones, with some not included. The sample shows about 120,000 clones, about 88% of them seen only once. Here the sequenced sample was peripheral blood, taken on day 0 of MenACWY control vaccination. These receptors all come from an adult in good health. Each CDR3 is given with its conserved first and last residue. The order of the fields is J gene, V gene, clone size, D gene, CDR3 DNA, CDR3 protein. A D gene is named only where the DNA matches it firmly. A clone size is listed for some rows: how often the clone was seen (once, few, many), or a class if it is expanded.

TRBJ2-2,TRBV18,NA,NA,TGTGCCAGCTCACCGATACTTTCCAACACCGGGGAGCTGTTTTTT,CASSPILSNTGELFF
TRBJ2-5,TRBV5-1,NA,NA,TGCGCCAGCAGCTTGCGGCTAGCCGGGGAGACCCAGTACTTC,CASSLRLAGETQYF
TRBJ2-5,TRBV18,NA,NA,TGTGCCAGCTCACCAACGACGGGAGAGACCCAGTACTTC,CASSPTTGETQYF
TRBJ1-6,TRBV6-1,NA,NA,TGTGCCAGCAGGGAAGGGGGGGGGCCTTTTAATTCACCCCTCCACTTT,CASREGGGPFNSPLHF
TRBJ2-3,TRBV7-9,NA,NA,TGTGCCAGCAGCCTCGGACAGCTAGCACTTCAGACAGATACGCAGTATTTT,CASSLGQLALQTDTQYF
TRBJ2-7,TRBV6-5,NA,TRBD1,TGTGCCAGCAGTTACGGACAGGGGGCCCGCTCCTACGAGCAGTACTTC,CASSYGQGARSYEQYF
TRBJ2-6,TRBV7-6,NA,NA,TGTGCCAGCAGCCGGGGATCCAGCTCTGGGGCCAACGTCCTGACTTTC,CASSRGSSSGANVLTF
TRBJ2-5,TRBV28,NA,NA,TGTGCCAGCAGTTCGGACCTCCAAGAGACCCAGTACTTC,CASSSDLQETQYF
TRBJ1-3,TRBV6-6,NA,NA,TGTGCCAGCAGCCGGGGAGAGGGAAACACCATATATTTT,CASSRGEGNTIYF
TRBJ2-7,TRBV5-6,NA,TRBD1,TGTGCCAGCAGCTTGGCAGGGGGCTCCTACGAGCAGTACTTC,CASSLAGGSYEQYF
TRBJ1-2,TRBV5-1,NA,TRBD1,TGCGCCAGCAGCTTGCCAGGGGGCGATGGCTACACCTTC,CASSLPGGDGYTF
TRBJ1-1,TRBV5-1,NA,NA,TGCGCCAGCAGCTTTGGGCGAGGCACTGAAGCTTTCTTT,CASSFGRGTEAFF
TRBJ2-7,TRBV4-2,few,NA,TGTGCCAGCAGCCCCCAAGCCGGCGGGGAAGGAGTCTACGAGCAGTACTTC,CASSPQAGGEGVYEQYF
TRBJ1-6,TRBV10-1,NA,NA,TGCGCCAGCAGGGGCTCAGGATTTTATAATTCACCCCTCCACTTT,CASRGSGFYNSPLHF
TRBJ2-4,TRBV30,NA,NA,TGTGCCTGGAGTGTGGCAGGAGGGTCCTTGGGGTTACCCAAAAACATTCAGTACTTC,CAWSVAGGSLGLPKNIQYF
TRBJ1-1,TRBV28,NA,NA,TGTGCCAGCACCCTCTCGGAAGCTTTCTTT,CASTLSEAFF
TRBJ1-5,TRBV27,NA,NA,TGTGCCAGCAGTAGAGGAGGTTTACAGGATAATCAGCCCCAGCATTTT,CASSRGGLQDNQPQHF
TRBJ2-7,TRBV30,NA,TRBD2,TGTGCCTGGAGTTCCAGCGGGGTCACCGAGCAGTACTTC,CAWSSSGVTEQYF
TRBJ2-1,TRBV12-3/TRBV12-4,NA,NA,TGTGCCAGCAGTTTACGGCTAAACGAGCAGTTCTTC,CASSLRLNEQFF
TRBJ2-1,TRBV29-1,NA,TRBD1,TGCAGCGTTGGGACCGGGACAGTGGGAAATGAGCAGTTCTTC,CSVGTGTVGNEQFF
TRBJ2-1,TRBV7-2,NA,NA,TGTGCCAGCAGCTTGTCGACAGCCGCCGGCGACAATGAGCAGTTCTTC,CASSLSTAAGDNEQFF
TRBJ2-1,TRBV2,NA,NA,TGTGCCAGCAGTGAGTTGGTAGTGCAGTTCTTC,CASSELVVQFF
TRBJ2-2,TRBV3-1/TRBV3-2,NA,NA,TGTGCCAGCAGCCAAGATCAGAGAGACGCCACCGGCACCGGGGAGCTGTTTTTT,CASSQDQRDATGTGELFF
TRBJ2-7,TRBV5-4,NA,NA,TGTGCCAGCAGCTTGGAGCTTGCGGGAAGCTCCTACGAGCAGTACTTC,CASSLELAGSSYEQYF
TRBJ2-7,TRBV7-9,NA,TRBD1,TGTGCCAGCAGCTCGACAGGGGGCTGGCAGTACTTC,CASSSTGGWQYF
TRBJ1-4,TRBV28,NA,NA,TGTGCCAGCAGGGGACCAACTAATGAAAAACTGTTTTTT,CASRGPTNEKLFF
TRBJ2-6,TRBV29-1,once,TRBD1,TGCAGCGTGGTTGTGACAGGGTCTGGGGCCAACGTCCTGACTTTC,CSVVVTGSGANVLTF
TRBJ1-2,TRBV9,NA,TRBD1,TGTGCCAGCAGCGTAGCACGACAGGGTGTAGGTGGCTACACCTTC,CASSVARQGVGGYTF
TRBJ2-1,TRBV21-1,NA,NA,TGTGCCAGCAGCAAAGCCGGGACAGCTAAAGGGAATGAGCAGTTCTTC,CASSKAGTAKGNEQFF
TRBJ1-1,TRBV5-1,NA,NA,TGCGCCAGCAGCTTGAAAAGCGACACACTGAACACTGAAGCTTTCTTT,CASSLKSDTLNTEAFF
TRBJ2-7,TRBV5-1,once,TRBD1,TGCGCCAGCAGCTTGCGGACAGGCTCTTCCGAGCAGTACTTC,CASSLRTGSSEQYF
TRBJ2-1,TRBV6-5,NA,TRBD2,TGTGCCAGCAGTTATTCGGGGGGGGGATACAATGAGCAGTTCTTC,CASSYSGGGYNEQFF
TRBJ2-2,TRBV28,NA,NA,TGTGCCAGCAGTTGGGATTACACCGGGGAGCTGTTTTTT,CASSWDYTGELFF
TRBJ2-1,TRBV5-1,NA,NA,TGCGCCAGCAGCTTGGCCGGCAGGGTTATCGATGAGCAGTTCTTC,CASSLAGRVIDEQFF
TRBJ2-1,TRBV3-1/TRBV3-2,NA,TRBD2,TGTGCCAGCAGCCAGAGGACTAGCGGGAGAAGAATGTACAATGAGCAGTTCTTC,CASSQRTSGRRMYNEQFF
TRBJ1-1,TRBV15,NA,TRBD1,TGTGCCACCAGCAGAGGAGGGGGCGAAGCTTTCTTT,CATSRGGGEAFF
TRBJ2-2,TRBV27,NA,NA,TGTGCCAGCAGTTTTAGGCAGGCTCCCGGGGAGCTGTTTTTT,CASSFRQAPGELFF
TRBJ1-5,TRBV10-1,once,NA,TGCGCCAGCAGTGTGGCGGGGGAAGAAAGCAATCAGCCCCAGCATTTT,CASSVAGEESNQPQHF
TRBJ1-1,TRBV10-3,NA,TRBD1,TGTGCCATCAGTGGCACGGGACAGAGGAACACTGAAGCTTTCTTT,CAISGTGQRNTEAFF
TRBJ2-5,TRBV30,NA,TRBD2,TGTGCCTGGGGACCGGGACTAGCGCGAAAAGAGACCCAGTACTTC,CAWGPGLARKETQYF
TRBJ2-2,TRBV11-2,NA,NA,TGTGCCAGCAGCCCACGGACTACGAACACCGGGGAGCTGTTTTTT,CASSPRTTNTGELFF
TRBJ2-7,TRBV19,NA,TRBD1,TGTGCCAGTAGTATGGGGGTCGGGACAGGGCGTCCCTACGAGCAGTACTTC,CASSMGVGTGRPYEQYF
TRBJ2-2,TRBV18,NA,NA,TGTGCCAGCTCACCACCCGGCCGCGCGAACACCGGGGAGCTGTTTTTT,CASSPPGRANTGELFF
TRBJ2-7,TRBV9,NA,NA,TGTGCCAGCAGCCCCTTGGTCGCGAAGGCCGAGCAGTACTTC,CASSPLVAKAEQYF
TRBJ2-7,TRBV13,NA,TRBD1,TGTGCCAGCACCACCCCAGGGGGTAAGTGCGAGCAGTACTTC,CASTTPGGKCEQYF
TRBJ1-5,TRBV4-1,NA,TRBD1,TGCGCCAGCAGCCAAAGGACAGGGAGTCAGCCCCAGCATTTT,CASSQRTGSQPQHF
TRBJ2-1,TRBV2,NA,NA,TGTGCCAGCAAACCGTGGGGAAATGAGCAGTTCTTC,CASKPWGNEQFF
TRBJ2-2,TRBV6-5,NA,TRBD1,TGTGCCAGCAAGCCGGGACAGGTAACCGGGGAGCTGTTTTTT,CASKPGQVTGELFF
TRBJ1-2,TRBV4-1,NA,NA,TGCGCCAGCAGCCAAGCCGGGACGGAACTCTATGGCTACACCTTC,CASSQAGTELYGYTF
TRBJ2-7,TRBV3-1/TRBV3-2,NA,NA,TGTGCCAGCAGCCAAGCTTCGACAGCCTCCTACGAGCAGTACTTC,CASSQASTASYEQYF
TRBJ1-1,TRBV18,NA,NA,TGTGCCAGCTCACCCGGACCGAGGGGAACTGAAGCTTTCTTT,CASSPGPRGTEAFF
TRBJ1-5,TRBV28,once,NA,TGTGCCAGCAGTTTAGGTCGGCCTAATTGGCATCAGCCCCAGCATTTT,CASSLGRPNWHQPQHF
TRBJ1-2,TRBV19,few,NA,TGTGCCAGTACCCTCCCAGGCAGGGAACATGGCTACACCTTC,CASTLPGREHGYTF
TRBJ2-5,TRBV20-1,NA,NA,TGCAGTGCGACCCCCCAGGGAGCCCAGTACTTC,CSATPQGAQYF